The 3 T cell receptor beta chains below were found in one sample sequenced in a study of blood T cell repertoires in COVID-19 (dated by TCRdb to about 2020). Libraries were made using the immunoSEQ multiplex PCR assay. Sourced from immuneACCESS, this table was stored by TCRdb with only in-frame sequences that have V and J called. A share of the clones is absent; for the studies checked, an unresolved V gene accounts for under half, and the remainder has no known explanation. The sample records fewer than 300,000 clones, around 87% of which are singletons. About 2.5% of the sample is taken by the ten largest. Input material: peripheral blood. The receptors originated from a woman aged 50 to 60 with acute or convalescent COVID-19.

V is TRBV12-3 or TRBV12-4 and J is TRBJ1-5; D is possibly TRBD1 (5 bases). The CDR3 totals 13 residues. V was clipped by 5 bases and J by 6 bases, with 11 bases between them. The DNA of the CDR3 is TGTGCCAGCAGTCAGGGAATGGGTCAGCCCCAGCATTTT. This sequence encodes CASSQGMGQPQHF.

This rearrangement joins TRBV18 to TRBJ1-1; the D gene is possibly TRBD1 (5 bases). This CDR3 is 15 amino acids long. The germline V and J ends were trimmed by 2 bases and 0 bases, with 10 bases remaining between them. Germline V gene data show CDR1 as KGHSH and CDR2 as LQKENI. DNA for the CDR3: TGTGCCAGCTCACCATTGGCAGGGCTGAACACTGAAGCTTTCTTT. It specifies CASSPLAGLNTEAFF.

The chain combines TRBV7-2 with TRBJ1-2; 8 bases match TRBD1. Germline-derived CDR1 and CDR2 are SGHTA and FQGNSA. There are 17 residues in the CDR3. V was clipped by 0 bases and J by 7 bases; unmatched bases: 13. For the CDR3, the DNA is TGTGCCAGCAGCTTAGCGCCTCTGACAGGGGTGGAGGGTGGCTACACCTTC. Its translation: CASSLAPLTGVEGGYTF.